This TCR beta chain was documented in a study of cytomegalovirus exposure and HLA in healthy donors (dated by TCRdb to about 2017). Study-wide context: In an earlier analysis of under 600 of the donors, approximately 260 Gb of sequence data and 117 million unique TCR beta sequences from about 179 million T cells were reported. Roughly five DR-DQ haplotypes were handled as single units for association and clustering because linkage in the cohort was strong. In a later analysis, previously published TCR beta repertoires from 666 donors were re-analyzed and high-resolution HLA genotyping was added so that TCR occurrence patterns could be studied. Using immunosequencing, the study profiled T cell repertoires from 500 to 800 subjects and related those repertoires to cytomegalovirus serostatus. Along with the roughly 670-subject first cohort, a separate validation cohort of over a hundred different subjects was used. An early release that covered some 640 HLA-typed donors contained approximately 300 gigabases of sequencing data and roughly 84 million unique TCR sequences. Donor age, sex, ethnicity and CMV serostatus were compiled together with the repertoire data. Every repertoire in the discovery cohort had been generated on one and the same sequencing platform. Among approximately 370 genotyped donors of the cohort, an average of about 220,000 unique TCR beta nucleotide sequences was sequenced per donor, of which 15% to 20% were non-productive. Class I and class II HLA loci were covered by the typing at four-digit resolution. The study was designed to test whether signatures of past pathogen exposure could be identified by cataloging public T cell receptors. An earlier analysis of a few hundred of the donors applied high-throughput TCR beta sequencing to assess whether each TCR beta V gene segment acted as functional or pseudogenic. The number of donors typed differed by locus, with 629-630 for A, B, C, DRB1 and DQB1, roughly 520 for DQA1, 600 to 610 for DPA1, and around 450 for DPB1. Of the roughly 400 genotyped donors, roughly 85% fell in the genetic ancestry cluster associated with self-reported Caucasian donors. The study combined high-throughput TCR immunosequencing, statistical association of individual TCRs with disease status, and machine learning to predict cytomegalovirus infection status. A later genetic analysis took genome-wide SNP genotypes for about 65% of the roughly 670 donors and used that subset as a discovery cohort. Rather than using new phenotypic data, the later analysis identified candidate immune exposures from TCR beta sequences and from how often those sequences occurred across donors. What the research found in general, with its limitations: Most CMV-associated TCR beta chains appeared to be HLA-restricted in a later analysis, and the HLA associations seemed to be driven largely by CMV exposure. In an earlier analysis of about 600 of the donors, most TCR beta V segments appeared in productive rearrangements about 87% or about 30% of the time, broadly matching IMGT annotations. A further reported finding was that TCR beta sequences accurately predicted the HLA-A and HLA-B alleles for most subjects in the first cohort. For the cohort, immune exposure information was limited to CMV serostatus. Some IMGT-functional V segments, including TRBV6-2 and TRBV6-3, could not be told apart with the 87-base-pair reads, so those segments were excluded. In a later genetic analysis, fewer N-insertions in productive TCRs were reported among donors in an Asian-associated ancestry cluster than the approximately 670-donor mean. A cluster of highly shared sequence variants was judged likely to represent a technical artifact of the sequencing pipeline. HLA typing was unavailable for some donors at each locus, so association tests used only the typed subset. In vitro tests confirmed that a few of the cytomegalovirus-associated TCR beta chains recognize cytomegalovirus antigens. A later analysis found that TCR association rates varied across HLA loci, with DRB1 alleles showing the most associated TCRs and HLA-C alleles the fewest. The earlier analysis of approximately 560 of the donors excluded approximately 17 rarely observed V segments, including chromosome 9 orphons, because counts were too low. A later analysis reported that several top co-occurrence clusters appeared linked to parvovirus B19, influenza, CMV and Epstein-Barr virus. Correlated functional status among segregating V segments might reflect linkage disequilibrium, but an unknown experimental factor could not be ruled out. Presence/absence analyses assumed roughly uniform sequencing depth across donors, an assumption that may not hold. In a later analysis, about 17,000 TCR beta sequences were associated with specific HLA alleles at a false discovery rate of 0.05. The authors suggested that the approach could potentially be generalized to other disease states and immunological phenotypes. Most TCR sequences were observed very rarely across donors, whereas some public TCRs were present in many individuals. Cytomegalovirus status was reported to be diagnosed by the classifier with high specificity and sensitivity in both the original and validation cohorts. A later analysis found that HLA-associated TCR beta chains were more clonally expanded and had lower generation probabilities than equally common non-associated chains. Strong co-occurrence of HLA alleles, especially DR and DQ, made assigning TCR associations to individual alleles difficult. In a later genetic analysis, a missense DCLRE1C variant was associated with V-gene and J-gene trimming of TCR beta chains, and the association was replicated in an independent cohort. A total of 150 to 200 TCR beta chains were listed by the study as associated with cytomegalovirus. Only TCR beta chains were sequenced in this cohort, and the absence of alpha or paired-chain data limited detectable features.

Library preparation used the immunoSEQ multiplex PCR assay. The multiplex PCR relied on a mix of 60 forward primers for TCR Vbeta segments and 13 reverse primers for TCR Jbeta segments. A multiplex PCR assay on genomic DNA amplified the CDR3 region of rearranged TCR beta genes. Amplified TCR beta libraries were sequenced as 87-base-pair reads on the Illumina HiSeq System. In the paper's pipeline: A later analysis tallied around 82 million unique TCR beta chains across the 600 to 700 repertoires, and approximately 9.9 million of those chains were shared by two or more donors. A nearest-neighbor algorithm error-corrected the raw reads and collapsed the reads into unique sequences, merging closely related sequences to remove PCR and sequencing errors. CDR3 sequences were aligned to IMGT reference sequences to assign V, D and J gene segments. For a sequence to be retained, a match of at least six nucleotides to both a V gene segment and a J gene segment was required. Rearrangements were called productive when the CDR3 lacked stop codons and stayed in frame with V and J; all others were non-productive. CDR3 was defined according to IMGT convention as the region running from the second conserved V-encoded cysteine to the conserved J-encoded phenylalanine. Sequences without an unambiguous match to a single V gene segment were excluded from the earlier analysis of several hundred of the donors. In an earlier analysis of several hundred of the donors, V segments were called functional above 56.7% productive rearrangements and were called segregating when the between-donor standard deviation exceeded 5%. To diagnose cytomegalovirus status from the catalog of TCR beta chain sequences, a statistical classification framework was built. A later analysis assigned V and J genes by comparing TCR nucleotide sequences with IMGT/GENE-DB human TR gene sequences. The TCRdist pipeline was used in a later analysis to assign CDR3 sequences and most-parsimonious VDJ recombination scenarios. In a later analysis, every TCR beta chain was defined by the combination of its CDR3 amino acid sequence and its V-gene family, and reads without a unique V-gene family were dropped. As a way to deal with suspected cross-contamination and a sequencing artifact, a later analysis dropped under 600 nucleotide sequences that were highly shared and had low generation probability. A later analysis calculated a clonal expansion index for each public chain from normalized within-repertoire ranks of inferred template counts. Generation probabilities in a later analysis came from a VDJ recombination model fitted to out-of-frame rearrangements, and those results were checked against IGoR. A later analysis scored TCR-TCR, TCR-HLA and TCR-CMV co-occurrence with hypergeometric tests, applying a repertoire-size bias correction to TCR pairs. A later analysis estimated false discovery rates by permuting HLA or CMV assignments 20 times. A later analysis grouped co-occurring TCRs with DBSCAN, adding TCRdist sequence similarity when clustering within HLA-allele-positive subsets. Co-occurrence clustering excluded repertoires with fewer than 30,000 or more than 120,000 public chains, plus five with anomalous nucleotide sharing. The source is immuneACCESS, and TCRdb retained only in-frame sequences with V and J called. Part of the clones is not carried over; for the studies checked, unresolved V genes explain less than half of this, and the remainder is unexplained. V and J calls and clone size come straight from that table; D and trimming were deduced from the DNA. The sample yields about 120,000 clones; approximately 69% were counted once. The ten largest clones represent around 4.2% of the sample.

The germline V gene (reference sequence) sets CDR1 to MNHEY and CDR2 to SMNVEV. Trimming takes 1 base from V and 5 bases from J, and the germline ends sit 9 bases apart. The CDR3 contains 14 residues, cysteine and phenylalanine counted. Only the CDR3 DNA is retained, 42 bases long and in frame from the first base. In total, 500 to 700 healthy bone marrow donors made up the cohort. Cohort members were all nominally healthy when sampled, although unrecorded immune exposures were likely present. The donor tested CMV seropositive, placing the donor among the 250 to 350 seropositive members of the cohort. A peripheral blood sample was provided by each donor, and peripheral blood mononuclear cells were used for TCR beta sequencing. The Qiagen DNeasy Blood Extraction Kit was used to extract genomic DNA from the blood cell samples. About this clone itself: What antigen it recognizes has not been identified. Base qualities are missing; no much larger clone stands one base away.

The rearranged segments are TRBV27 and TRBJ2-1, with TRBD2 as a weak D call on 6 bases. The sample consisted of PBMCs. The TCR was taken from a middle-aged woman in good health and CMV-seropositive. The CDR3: CASSLLGGNNEQFF. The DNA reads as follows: TGTGCCAGCAGTTTATTGGGAGGTAACAATGAGCAGTTCTTC.